This T cell receptor (beta chain) derives from a study of blood T cell repertoires in COVID-19. Trimming cost V 0 bases and J 1 base; bases outside gene matches: 3. This CDR3 has 15 residues. CDR1 SGHRS and CDR2 YFSETQ come from the germline V gene. Authors' processing steps: How many nucleated cells were present was estimated from reference gene primer amplification. TCRdb's table, derived via immunoSEQ multiplex PCR, lists solely in-frame clones and lacks some. From that table come the V and J calls and clone size; the DNA was used to work out D and trimming. The sample has around 700,000 clones, about 90% seen once.

The specimen sequenced was peripheral blood. The clonotype was recovered from a woman younger than 35 with acute or convalescent COVID-19. V usage is TRBV5-1 and J usage is TRBJ1-2; 7 nucleotides match TRBD1. The CDR3 DNA follows: TGCGCCAGCAGCTTGGTTACAGGGGATAACTATGGCTACACCTTC. Translating gives CASSLVTGDNYGYTF.